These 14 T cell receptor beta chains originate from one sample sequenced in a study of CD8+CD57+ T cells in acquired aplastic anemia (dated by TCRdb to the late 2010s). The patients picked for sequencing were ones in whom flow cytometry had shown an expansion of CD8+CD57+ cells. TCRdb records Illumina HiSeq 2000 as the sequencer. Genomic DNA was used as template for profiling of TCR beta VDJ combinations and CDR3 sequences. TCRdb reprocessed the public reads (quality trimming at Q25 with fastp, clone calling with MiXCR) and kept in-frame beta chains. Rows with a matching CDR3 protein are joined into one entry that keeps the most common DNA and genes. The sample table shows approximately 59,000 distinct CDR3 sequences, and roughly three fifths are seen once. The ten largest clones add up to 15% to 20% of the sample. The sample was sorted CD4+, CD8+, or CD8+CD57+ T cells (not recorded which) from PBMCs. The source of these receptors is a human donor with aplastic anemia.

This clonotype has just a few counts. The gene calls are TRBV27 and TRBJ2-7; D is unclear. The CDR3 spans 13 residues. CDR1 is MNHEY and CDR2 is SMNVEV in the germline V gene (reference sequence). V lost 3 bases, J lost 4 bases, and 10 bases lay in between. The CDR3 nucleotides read TGTGCCAGCAGTTTTAGTCTGTTTTACGAGCAGTACGTC. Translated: CASSFSLFYEQYV.

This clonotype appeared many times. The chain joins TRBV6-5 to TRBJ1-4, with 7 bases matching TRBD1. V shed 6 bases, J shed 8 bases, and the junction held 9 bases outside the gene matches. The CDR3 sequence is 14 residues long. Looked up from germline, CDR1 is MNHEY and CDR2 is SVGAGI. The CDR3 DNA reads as TGTGCCAGCAGCTCTGACAGGGAGGGCGAAAAACTGTTTTTT. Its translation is CASSSDREGEKLFF.

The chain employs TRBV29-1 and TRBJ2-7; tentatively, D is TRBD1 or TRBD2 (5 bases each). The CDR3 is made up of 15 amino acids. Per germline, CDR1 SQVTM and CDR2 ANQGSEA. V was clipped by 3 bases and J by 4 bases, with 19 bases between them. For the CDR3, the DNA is TGCAGCGTTGAGGACTCTTCCCGACAGCAATACGAGCAGTACTTC. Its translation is CSVEDSSRQQYEQYF.

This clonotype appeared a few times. The CDR3 region has the DNA TGTGCCAGCAGCCCAGCGGGATCCTATGGCTACACCTTC. This encodes CASSPAGSYGYTF. The chain joins TRBV7-9 to TRBJ1-2, with D unclear. The length of the CDR3 is 13 residues. Per germline, CDR1 SEHNR and CDR2 FQNEAQ (reference sequence). Trimming stripped 5 bases from V and 4 bases from J, with 11 bases between.

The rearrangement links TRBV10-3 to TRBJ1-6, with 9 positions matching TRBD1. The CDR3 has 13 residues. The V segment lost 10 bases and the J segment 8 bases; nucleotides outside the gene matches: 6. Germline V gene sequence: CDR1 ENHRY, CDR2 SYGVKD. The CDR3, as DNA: TGTGCCACCTTACAGGGGGCAGATTCACCCCTCCACTTT. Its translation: CATLQGADSPLHF.

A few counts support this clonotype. This chain's CDR3 is CSAAGTNDQPQHF. CDR3 in DNA: TGCAGTGCTGCCGGGACAAACGATCAGCCCCAGCATTTT. The J gene is TRBJ1-5, the V gene TRBV20-1; TRBD1 is a possible D gene (6 bases). In germline, CDR1 is DFQATT, CDR2 SNEGSKA (reference sequence). This CDR3 has 13 amino acids. Between the trimmed V and J ends, which lost 5 bases and 5 bases, there was a span of 13 bases.

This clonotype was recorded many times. CDR3 residues: CASSESMSLDTQYF. The CDR3 nucleotides are TGCGCCAGCAGTGAGTCGATGTCACTAGATACGCAGTATTTT. The V call is TRBV10-2, the J call TRBJ2-3; D gene uncertain. The CDR3 is 14 residues long. CDR1 is WSHSY and CDR2 is SAAADI in the germline V gene. Trimming removed 0 bases at V and 5 bases at J, with 9 bases between.

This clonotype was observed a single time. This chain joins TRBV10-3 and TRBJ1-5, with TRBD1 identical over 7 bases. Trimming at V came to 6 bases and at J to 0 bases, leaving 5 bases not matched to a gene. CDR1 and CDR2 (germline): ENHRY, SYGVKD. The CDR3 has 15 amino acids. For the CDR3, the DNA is TGTGCCATCAGCGTGGGACAGCATAGCAATCAGCCCCAGCATTTT. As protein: CAISVGQHSNQPQHF.

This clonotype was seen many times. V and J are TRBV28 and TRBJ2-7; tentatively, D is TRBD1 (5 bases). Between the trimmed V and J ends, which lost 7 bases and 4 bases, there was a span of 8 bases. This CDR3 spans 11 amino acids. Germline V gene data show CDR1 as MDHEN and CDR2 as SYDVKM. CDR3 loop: CASISGYEQYF. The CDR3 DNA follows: TGTGCCAGCATCTCAGGGTACGAGCAGTACTTC.

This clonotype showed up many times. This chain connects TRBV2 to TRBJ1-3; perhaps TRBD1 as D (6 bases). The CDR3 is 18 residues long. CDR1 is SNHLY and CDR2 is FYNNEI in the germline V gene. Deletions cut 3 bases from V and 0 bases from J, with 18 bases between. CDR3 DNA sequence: TGTGCCAGCAGTGACTCGCAGGGGTTCGATAGCTCTGGAAACACCATATATTTT. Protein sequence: CASSDSQGFDSSGNTIYF.

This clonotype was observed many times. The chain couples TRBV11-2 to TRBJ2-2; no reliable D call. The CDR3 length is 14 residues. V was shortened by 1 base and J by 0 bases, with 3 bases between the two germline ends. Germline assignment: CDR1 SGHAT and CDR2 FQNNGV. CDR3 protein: CASSLGTNTGELFF. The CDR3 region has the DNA TGTGCCAGCAGCTTAGGGACGAACACCGGGGAGCTGTTTTTT. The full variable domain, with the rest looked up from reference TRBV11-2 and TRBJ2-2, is EAGVAQSPRYKIIEKRQSVAFWCNPISGHATLYWYQQILGQGPKLLIQFQNNGVVDDSQLPKDRFSAERLKGVDSTLKIQPAKLEDSAVYLCASSLGTNTGELFFGEGSRLTVL.

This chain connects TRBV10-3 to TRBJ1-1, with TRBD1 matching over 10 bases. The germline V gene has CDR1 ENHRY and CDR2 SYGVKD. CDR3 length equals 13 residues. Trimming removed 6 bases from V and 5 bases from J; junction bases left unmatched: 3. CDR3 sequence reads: CAIRTGGNTEAFF. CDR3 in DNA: TGTGCCATCAGGACAGGGGGCAATACTGAAGCTTTCTTT.

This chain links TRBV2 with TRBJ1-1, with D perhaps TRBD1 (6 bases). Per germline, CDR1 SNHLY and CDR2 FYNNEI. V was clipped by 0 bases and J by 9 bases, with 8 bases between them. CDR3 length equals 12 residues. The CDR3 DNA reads TGTGCCAGCAGTGAAGCAGGGGGTAAAGCTTTCTTT. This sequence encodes CASSEAGGKAFF.

The CDR3 nucleotides are TGTGCCAGCAGTGCCGGGGTCCAGCCCCAGCATTTT. It yields the protein CASSAGVQPQHF. This rearrangement joins TRBV2 to TRBJ1-5; D is undetermined. CDR3 length: 12 residues. Germline V lookup: CDR1 SNHLY, CDR2 FYNNEI. Between the trimmed V and J ends, which lost 4 bases and 7 bases, there was a span of 8 bases.